This T cell receptor beta chain was captured in a study of shared clonotypes between healthy human individuals. Study-level information: The plates for each donor numbered three CD4 naive, three CD4 memory, two CD8 naive and one CD8 memory. Study-wide results and limits: Larger richness was generally estimated for naive than memory subsets. An effect of sequencing depth on clonotype sharing among donors was expected.

The CD8 memory sample joined CD45RO+ cells and CCR7-negative CD45RA+ cells. TCRdb's table, derived via immunoSEQ multiplex PCR, lists solely in-frame clones and lacks some. The table has 110,000 or so clones, about two thirds seen once. In regard to this clone: Its antigen is currently unknown.

The CDR3 runs to 14 residues. With 4 bases removed from V and 4 bases from J, the gap between germline ends came to 13 bases. In germline, CDR1 is MDHEN, CDR2 SYDVKM. The chain combines TRBV28 with TRBJ1-1; D may be TRBD1 (5 bases). Sequenced input: memory CD8+ T cells sorted from blood. The sample's subset: CD45RO+ cells pooled with CCR7-negative TemRA cells. The receptor was derived from a young woman in good health. The CDR3 DNA is TGTGCCAGCAGTTCTGCCAGGGAGGGCACTGAAGCTTTCTTT. This translates into CASSSAREGTEAFF.